These 11 T cell receptor beta chains originate from one sample sequenced in a study of beta chain features in type 1 diabetes. Expressed TCRB transcripts were sequenced because the isolated RNA had all been reverse transcribed beforehand. Sequencing used immunoSEQ multiplex PCR; TCRdb keeps in-frame clones, though not all of them. The data show 500,000 to 800,000 clones, roughly 12% seen once. Their cognate antigens are unknown. Study results and caveats: Significant though moderate, a shortening of TCRB CDR3s appeared in all four CD4+ subsets of Type 1 diabetes patients.

Sequencing was done on a sample of naive CD4+ T cells from blood. These receptors were obtained from a man aged 25-45 years with type 1 diabetes.

This clone has just a few counts. The chain joins TRBV4-3 to TRBJ2-6, with D perhaps matching TRBD1 (5 bases). The germline gives CDR1 LGHNA, CDR2 YSLEER. The CDR3 is 17 residues long. Deletions cut 1 base from V and 0 bases from J, with 10 bases between. The CDR3 DNA reads TGCGCCAGCAGCCAAGTGTGGCAGGGCTCTGGGGCCAACGTCCTGACTTTC. Amino acids: CASSQVWQGSGANVLTF.

This rearrangement joins TRBV14 to TRBJ1-3; perhaps TRBD1 as D (5 bases). CDR3 size: 14 residues. V lost 4 bases, J lost 4 bases, and 11 bases lay in between. Germline V gene data show CDR1 as SGHDN and CDR2 as FVKESK. CDR3 loop: CASSLGTSGNTIYF. CDR3 sequence (DNA): TGTGCCAGCAGCCTAGGGACTTCAGGAAACACCATATATTTT.

The rearrangement links TRBV29-1 to TRBJ1-2; tentative D call: TRBD1 (5 bases). The CDR3 extends over 14 amino acids. Germline CDR1 reads SQVTM; CDR2 reads ANQGSEA. The CDR3 DNA reads TGCGGATACCGTACCGGGACCTCCCTCGGTGGCTACACCTTC. As protein: CGYRTGTSLGGYTF.

The chain combines TRBV7-2 with TRBJ2-5; TRBD2 is a possible D gene (6 bases). The germline V and J ends were trimmed by 4 bases and 6 bases, with 15 bases remaining between them. Germline CDR1 is SGHTA and CDR2 is FQGNSA. The CDR3 is 14 residues long. CDR3 DNA: TGTGCCAGCAGCTCCTCGGGGGAGCGAAAGACCCAGTACTTC. Protein: CASSSSGERKTQYF. The full variable domain, in which reference TRBV7-2 and TRBJ2-5 provide the parts outside the CDR3, is GAGVSQSPSNKVTEKGKDVELRCDPISGHTALYWYRQSLGQGLEFLIYFQGNSAPDKSGLPSDRFSAERTGGSVSTLTIQRTQQEDSAVYLCASSSSGERKTQYFGPGTRLLVL.

Details on this clone: Other DNA sequences of this sample code for an identical CDR3. The chain links TRBV6-5 to TRBJ1-1, with TRBD1 as a possible D gene (6 bases). The ends were cut back, 3 bases at V and 2 bases at J, with 10 bases in the middle. Germline loops: CDR1 MNHEY, CDR2 SVGAGI. This CDR3 spans 14 amino acids. CDR3 residues: CASSYDRSNTEAFF. CDR3 in DNA: TGTGCCAGCAGTTATGACAGGTCTAACACTGAAGCTTTCTTT.

This clone was found a few times. The chain recombines TRBV7-2 with TRBJ2-5, with D uncertain. CDR1 and CDR2 from the germline V gene are SGHTA and FQGNSA. The CDR3 consists of 14 residues. The V end lost 2 bases, the J end lost 5 bases, and 12 bases lay between the germline ends. CDR3 sequence reads: CASSLTAHTETQYF. The CDR3, as DNA: TGTGCCAGCAGCTTAACAGCTCACACGGAGACCCAGTACTTC. The full variable domain, in which reference TRBV7-2 and TRBJ2-5 provide the parts outside the CDR3, is GAGVSQSPSNKVTEKGKDVELRCDPISGHTALYWYRQSLGQGLEFLIYFQGNSAPDKSGLPSDRFSAERTGGSVSTLTIQRTQQEDSAVYLCASSLTAHTETQYFGPGTRLLVL.

This clone was recorded a few times. The chain carries TRBV10-3 and TRBJ1-5; 9 bases are a match to TRBD1. V shed 0 bases and J 4 bases; nucleotides not matched to a gene: 7. The germline V gene has CDR1 ENHRY and CDR2 SYGVKD. The CDR3 runs 17 residues. This CDR3 reads CAISESKGQGPNQPQHF. CDR3 sequence (DNA): TGTGCCATCAGTGAGTCGAAGGGACAGGGCCCAAATCAGCCCCAGCATTTT.

This clone has a handful of counts. The rearrangement uses TRBV30 and TRBJ1-2; 8 bases map to TRBD1. V shed 7 bases, J shed 4 bases, and the junction held 8 bases outside the gene matches. This CDR3 spans 13 amino acids. Germline values: CDR1 GTSNPN, CDR2 SVGIG (reference sequence). The CDR3 DNA sequence: TGTGCCTCTGGACAGGGTTTGCTCTATGGCTACACCTTC. The encoded protein is CASGQGLLYGYTF. Using reference TRBV30 and TRBJ1-2 for the parts outside the CDR3, the full variable domain is SQTIHQWPATLVQPVGSPLSLECTVEGTSNPNLYWYRQAAGRGLQLLFYSVGIGQISSEVPQNLSASRPQDRQFILSSKKLLLSDSGFYLCASGQGLLYGYTFGSGTRLTVV.

CDR3 loop: CASSLGGFNSPLHF. The CDR3 DNA reads TGTGCCAGCAGTTTAGGAGGTTTCAATTCACCCCTCCACTTT. The chain is built from TRBV27 and TRBJ1-6; no clear D. In germline, CDR1 is MNHEY, CDR2 SMNVEV (reference sequence). The CDR3 is 14 amino acids. Trimming removed 2 bases at V and 7 bases at J, with 9 bases between.

This clone was seen more than once but under ten times. The rearrangement uses TRBV18 and TRBJ2-3; D is undetermined. This CDR3 comprises 16 residues. Trimming removed 3 bases from V and 2 bases from J, with 15 bases in between. Germline V gives CDR1 KGHSH, CDR2 LQKENI. In DNA form, the CDR3 reads TGTGCCAGCTCACCCCCCGGACGGCTGGACACAGATACGCAGTATTTT. Its translation is CASSPPGRLDTDTQYF. The entire variable domain, with the rest obtained from reference TRBV18 and TRBJ2-3, is as follows: NAGVMQNPRHLVRRRGQEARLRCSPMKGHSHVYWYRQLPEEGLKFMVYLQKENIIDESGMPKERFSAEFPKEGPSILRIQQVVRGDSAAYFCASSPPGRLDTDTQYFGPGTRLTVL.

This clone was detected a few times. An end of the junction does not agree with germline; a read error may underlie this. The chain has TRBV18 and TRBJ2-5; D call uncertain. The V gene's germline CDR1 is KGHSH and CDR2 LQKENI. This CDR3 comprises 11 residues. The CDR3 loop reads CASSREEIQYF. The CDR3 DNA sequence: TGTGCCAGCTCACGGGAAGAGATCCAGTACTTC.